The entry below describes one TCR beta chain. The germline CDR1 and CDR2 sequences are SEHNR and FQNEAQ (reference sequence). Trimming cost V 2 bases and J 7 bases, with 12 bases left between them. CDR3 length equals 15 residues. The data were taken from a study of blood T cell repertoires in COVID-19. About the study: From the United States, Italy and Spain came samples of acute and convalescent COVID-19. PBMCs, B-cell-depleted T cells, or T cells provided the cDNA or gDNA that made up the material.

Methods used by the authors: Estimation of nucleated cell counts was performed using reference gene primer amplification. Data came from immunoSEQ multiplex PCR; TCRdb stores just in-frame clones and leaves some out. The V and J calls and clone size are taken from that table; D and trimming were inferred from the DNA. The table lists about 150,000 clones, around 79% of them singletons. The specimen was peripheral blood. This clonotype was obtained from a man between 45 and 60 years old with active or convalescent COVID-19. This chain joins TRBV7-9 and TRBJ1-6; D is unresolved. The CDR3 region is CASSLTVTGNSPLHF. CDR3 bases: TGTGCCAGCAGCTTAACGGTTACGGGAAATTCACCCCTCCACTTT.